The following is a T cell receptor (beta chain) sequence with its context. The antigen it binds to is not known. No clone much larger than this one lies a single base away; base qualities are absent. These data belong to a study of OX40 agonist ivuxolimab in advanced cancers. For the wider study: The costimulatory receptor OX40 (CD134) was targeted by ivuxolimab, a fully human IgG2 agonistic monoclonal antibody. Intravenous ivuxolimab was administered to patients every 2 weeks at six dose levels: 0.01, 0.1, 0.3, 1.5, 3 and 10 mg/kg. Of the approximately 50 dose-escalation patients, hepatocellular carcinoma was present in 19, melanoma in around 15, renal cell carcinoma in 9 and head and neck cancer in 9. The dose-escalation cohort was over 70% male with a mean age of approximately 60 years, ranging from 23 to 79. Prior anti-PD-1, anti-PD-L1 or anti-CTLA-4 therapy was permitted, and approximately 40% of dose-escalation patients had received checkpoint inhibitors. Partial responses occurred in three dose-escalation patients, of whom one had hepatocellular carcinoma and two had cutaneous melanoma. Peripheral TCRbeta sequencing was intended to test whether TCR sequence diversity was altered and clonal T-cell expansion was caused by ivuxolimab. The paper covers the monotherapy dose-escalation part of the phase I ivuxolimab trial, which included N ≈ 50 patients.

There are 15 amino acids in the CDR3, from cysteine to phenylalanine inclusive. The DNA shown is the 45-base CDR3, in frame from base 1. Looking up the germline V gene yields CDR1 SGHVS and CDR2 FNYEAQ. V is cut by 2 bases and J by 0 bases, and the space between the germline ends is 5 bases. Genomic DNA was extracted from sorted cells for sequencing of the TCRbeta CDR3 region. The immunoSEQ Assay was used to sequence the TCRbeta CDR3 regions. What TCRdb holds here is the immuneACCESS table cut down to in-frame rearrangements. Part of the clones is not present; checked against another copy, under half of the missing clones reflect an unresolved V gene, and the others are unexplained. The sample has around 44,000 clones on record, approximately 89% of them singletons. The ten largest clones represent roughly an eighth of the sample. General findings and caveats noted by the study authors: At doses of 0.1 to 3.0 mg/kg, clonal expansion of both CD4+ and CD8+ blood T cells was observed from baseline to week 6. On average, CD8+ T cells showed more expanded clones than CD4+ T cells after ivuxolimab. In the 0.1-3.0 mg/kg groups, partial responders had among the lowest normalized peripheral clonal expansion, particularly in CD8+ T cells. Low levels of normalized T-cell clonal expansion were also seen in some nonresponding patients. The antigen specificity of the peripheral T cells that underwent clonal expansion was not determined.

The trial excluded patients who had a history of autoimmune disease or were on systemic immunosuppression. In every dose cohort, peripheral blood was drawn for TCR sequencing at baseline, cycle 4 day 1, and cycle 7 day 1. Samples came from an open-label, multicenter, first-in-human phase I dose-escalation trial of ivuxolimab. The trial enrolled adults with locally advanced or metastatic head and neck squamous cell, hepatocellular, melanoma or renal cell carcinoma. CD4+ and CD8+ T cells were sorted separately from peripheral blood before TCR sequencing. This receptor was identified in an adult with an advanced solid tumor such as melanoma, head and neck, liver or kidney cancer. Here the chain combines TRBV7-6 and TRBJ2-6, with the D gene uncertain. Sequences were derived from CD4+ or CD8+ T cells sorted from blood, sampled in a trial of the OX40 agonist ivuxolimab. The nucleotide sequence is given as TGTGCCAGCAGCTTAAGGAGCTCTGGGGCCAACGTCCTGACTTTC. It encodes CASSLRSSGANVLTF.